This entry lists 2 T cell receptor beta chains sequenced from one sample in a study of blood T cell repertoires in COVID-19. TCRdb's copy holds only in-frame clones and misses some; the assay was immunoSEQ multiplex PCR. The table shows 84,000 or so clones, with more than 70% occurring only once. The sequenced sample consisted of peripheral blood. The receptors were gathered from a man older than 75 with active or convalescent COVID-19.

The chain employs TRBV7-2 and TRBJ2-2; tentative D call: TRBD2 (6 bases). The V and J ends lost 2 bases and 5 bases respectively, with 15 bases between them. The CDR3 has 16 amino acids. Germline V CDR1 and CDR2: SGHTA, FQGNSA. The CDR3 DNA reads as TGTGCCAGCAGCTTATCTTGGCGGGGCCTTACCGGGGAGCTGTTTTTT. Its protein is CASSLSWRGLTGELFF.

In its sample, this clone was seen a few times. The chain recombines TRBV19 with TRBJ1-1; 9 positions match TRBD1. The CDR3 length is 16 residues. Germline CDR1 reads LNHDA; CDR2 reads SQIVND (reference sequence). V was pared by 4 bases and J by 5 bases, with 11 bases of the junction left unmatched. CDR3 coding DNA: TGTGCCAGTAGTAACCACCCAGACAGGGGGTATACTGAAGCTTTCTTT. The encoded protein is CASSNHPDRGYTEAFF. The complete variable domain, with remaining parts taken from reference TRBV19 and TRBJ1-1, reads DGGITQSPKYLFRKEGQNVTLSCEQNLNHDAMYWYRQDPGQGLRLIYYSQIVNDFQKGDIAEGYSVSREKKESFPLTVTSAQKNPTAFYLCASSNHPDRGYTEAFFGQGTRLTVV.